These 22 T cell receptor beta chains were sequenced from one sample in a study of vaccination and CD4 T cells after COVID-19 (dated 2022 in TCRdb). Their antigens remain unidentified. Libraries were made using PCR. TCRdb lists the instrument as Illumina iSeq 100. At the Johns Hopkins FTIC core, DNA from the cultured CD4+ T cells underwent TCR sequencing with the Oncomine TCR Beta short-read assay. The public reads were reanalyzed by TCRdb: fastp trimming at Q25, MiXCR alignment, in-frame beta chains only. Each CDR3 protein gets just one entry, which takes the most common genes and DNA from the rows behind it. The sample records 15,000 to 20,000 distinct CDR3 sequences, approximately 28% of which are singletons. Under 20% of the sample comes from the top ten. What this sample's treatment or condition label stands for: approximately nine-day PBMC culture with coronavirus spike peptide pools or control peptides (ViraFEST assay).

Sequenced material: cultured CD4+ T cells from blood. Receptors were obtained from a human donor with COVID-19.

The genes are TRBV24-1 and TRBJ2-2, with a tentative D call TRBD2 (7 bases). Per germline, CDR1 KGHDR and CDR2 SFDVKD. V lost 3 bases and J lost 1, with 14 bases in between. The CDR3 totals 17 residues. The CDR3 DNA reads TGTGCCACCAGTGATCGACGCGGGGGCCTGAACACCGGGGAGCTGTTTTTT. Its translation is CATSDRRGGLNTGELFF.

The chain links TRBV20-1 to TRBJ1-4; no reliable D call. V lost 5 bases, J lost 5 bases, and 9 bases lay in between. CDR1 and CDR2 from the germline V gene are DFQATT and SNEGSKA (reference sequence). This CDR3 spans 12 amino acids. CDR3 residues: CSAWTKNEKLFF. The CDR3 coding sequence is TGCAGTGCTTGGACCAAAAATGAAAAACTGTTTTTT.

This chain connects TRBV20-1 to TRBJ2-4; no reliable D call. The length of the CDR3 is 14 residues. The germline V gene encodes CDR1 DFQATT and CDR2 SNEGSKA (reference sequence). V was clipped by 4 bases and J by 0 bases, with 10 bases between them. CDR3 amino acids: CSATDRKAKNIQYF. In nucleotides, the CDR3 is TGCAGTGCTACAGACCGCAAAGCCAAAAACATTCAGTACTTC.

The chain recombines TRBV5-5 with TRBJ1-6, with a possible D match to TRBD1 (6 bases). In germline, CDR1 is SGHKS, CDR2 YYEKEE (reference sequence). V dropped 2 bases and J dropped 7 bases, with 10 bases sitting between them. The CDR3 runs 14 residues. CDR3 residues: CASSLRTANSPLHF. The DNA for the CDR3 is TGTGCCAGCAGCTTAAGGACAGCAAATTCACCCCTCCACTTT.

The rearrangement uses TRBV20-1 and TRBJ2-7, with 7 bases identical to TRBD1. J was trimmed by 5 bases and V by 5 bases; bases with no gene match: 12. Germline V lookup: CDR1 DFQATT, CDR2 SNEGSKA (reference sequence). The CDR3 has 14 residues. For the CDR3, the DNA is TGCAGTGCTTCCCCGCCGACAGGGTTGAACGAGCAGTACTTC. Protein sequence: CSASPPTGLNEQYF.

V usage is TRBV27 and J usage is TRBJ1-6; the D gene is possibly TRBD1 (5 bases). V dropped 4 bases and J dropped 5 bases, with 15 bases sitting between them. Per the germline V gene, CDR1 is MNHEY and CDR2 is SMNVEV (reference sequence). There are 16 residues in the CDR3. CDR3 sequence (DNA): TGTGCCAGCAGTTACCTCGGGGGGGGTGATAATTCACCCCTCCACTTT. It is translated as CASSYLGGGDNSPLHF.

V and J are TRBV20-1 and TRBJ2-4, with D possibly being TRBD1 (6 bases). Germline assignment: CDR1 DFQATT and CDR2 SNEGSKA (reference sequence). This CDR3 contains 15 residues. V lost 3 bases and J 5 bases, leaving 17 bases between the germline ends. The DNA for the CDR3 is TGCAGTGCTAGCATGAAACAGGGTCGCGAAAACATTCAGTACTTC. Translated, it gives CSASMKQGRENIQYF.

This clonotype was picked up a small number of times. V usage is TRBV6-4 and J usage is TRBJ2-5; no clear D. CDR1 and CDR2 from the germline V gene are MRHNA and SNTAGT. There are 12 residues in the CDR3. The germline V and J ends were trimmed by 0 bases and 4 bases, with 3 bases remaining between them. CDR3 loop: CASSDSRETQYF. The CDR3 DNA follows: TGTGCCAGCAGTGACTCGAGAGAGACCCAGTACTTC.

This chain uses TRBV7-9 with TRBJ1-4, with 12 nucleotides matching TRBD1. Germline V gene data show CDR1 as SEHNR and CDR2 as FQNEAQ (reference sequence). Trimming at V came to 5 bases and at J to 3 bases, leaving 10 bases not matched to a gene. This CDR3 is 18 amino acids long. The CDR3 spells CASSISRDRGQPNEKLFF. CDR3 in DNA: TGTGCCAGCAGCATTAGCCGGGACAGGGGGCAGCCTAATGAAAAACTGTTTTTT. The full variable domain, completed using reference TRBV7-9 and TRBJ1-4, is DTGVSQNPRHKITKRGQNVTFRCDPISEHNRLYWYRQTLGQGPEFLTYFQNEAQLEKSRLLSDRFSAERPKGSFSTLEIQRTEQGDSAMYLCASSISRDRGQPNEKLFFGSGTQLSVL.

In this sample, this clonotype turned up a few times. The chain links TRBV20-1 to TRBJ2-3; the D gene could be TRBD1 or TRBD2 (6 bases each). The CDR3 runs 15 residues. The germline V gene encodes CDR1 DFQATT and CDR2 SNEGSKA (reference sequence). The V end lost 5 bases, the J end lost 0 bases, and 15 bases lay between the germline ends. The CDR3 DNA reads TGCAGTGCTCGCCGGGGGCAGACTAGCACAGATACGCAGTATTTT. As protein: CSARRGQTSTDTQYF.

This clonotype has just a few counts. The chain employs TRBV7-9 and TRBJ1-2, with D uncertain. V was shortened by 1 base and J by 2 bases, with 8 bases between the two germline ends. Germline CDR1 and CDR2: SEHNR and FQNEAQ (reference sequence). The CDR3 runs 14 residues. The CDR3 nucleotides are TGTGCCAGCAGCTTAGAGTCGGGGAACTATGGCTACACCTTC. Protein product: CASSLESGNYGYTF.

This clonotype turned up a few times. This sequence joins TRBV27 and TRBJ1-1, with 8 bases aligning to TRBD1. The length of the CDR3 is 14 residues. J gave up 1 base and V 7 bases, and 5 bases lay outside the gene matches. Germline V gene sequence: CDR1 MNHEY, CDR2 SMNVEV (reference sequence). As DNA, the CDR3 is TGTGCCAGCACCCAGGACAGGGAGAACACTGAAGCTTTCTTT. Translation gives CASTQDRENTEAFF.

This clonotype was recorded a few times. The J gene is TRBJ2-1, the V gene TRBV7-2, with TRBD2 as a possible D gene (6 bases). This CDR3 is 16 amino acids long. The V gene's germline CDR1 is SGHTA and CDR2 FQGNSA. The ends were cut back, 3 bases at V and 9 bases at J, with 21 bases in the middle. As DNA, the CDR3 is TGTGCCAGCAGCTTCAGGAACGAGACTAGGACCTTTGAGCAGTTCTTC. This translates into CASSFRNETRTFEQFF.

The CDR3: CASSAYTDTQYF. In DNA, the CDR3 is TGTGCCAGCAGCGCCTACACAGATACGCAGTATTTT. The V gene is TRBV9, the J gene TRBJ2-3; D uncertain. The V gene's germline CDR1 is SGDLS and CDR2 YYNGEE. The CDR3 consists of 12 residues. The V end was cut by 3 bases, the J end by 2 bases, with 4 bases between.

This sequence joins TRBV28 and TRBJ2-7; unclear D gene. The V gene lost 7 bases and the J gene lost 2 bases, with 12 bases spanning the gap. Germline CDR1 MDHEN, CDR2 SYDVKM. This CDR3 has 13 residues. The CDR3 nucleotides read TGTGCCAGCACCCTGGATGGAACCTACGAGCAGTACTTC. Its translation is CASTLDGTYEQYF.

The V and J genes are TRBV28 and TRBJ2-5, with D perhaps matching TRBD1 (5 bases). The CDR3 runs 13 residues. V lost 1 base and J 3 bases, leaving 6 bases between the germline ends. Per the germline V gene, CDR1 is MDHEN and CDR2 is SYDVKM. The CDR3 sequence: CASSLSREETQYF. For the CDR3, the DNA is TGTGCCAGCAGTTTATCCAGGGAAGAGACCCAGTACTTC.

CDR3 bases: TGTGCCAGCTCACGACAGGGAAACACTGAAGCTTTCTTT. Translating gives CASSRQGNTEAFF. The gene calls are TRBV18 and TRBJ1-1, with 7 bases identical to TRBD1. J gave up 2 bases and V 4 bases, and 1 base lay outside the gene matches. This CDR3 has 13 amino acids. Germline CDR1 KGHSH, CDR2 LQKENI.

This clonotype was seen a handful of times. This chain uses TRBV27 with TRBJ2-5; TRBD1 might be the D (5 bases). The V end lost 9 bases, the J end lost 6 bases, and 17 bases lay between the germline ends. This CDR3 has 13 residues. From germline, CDR1 is MNHEY and CDR2 SMNVEV (reference sequence). CDR3 sequence reads: CASRPVQGKTQYF. CDR3 DNA: TGTGCCAGTCGGCCCGTGCAGGGAAAGACCCAGTACTTC.

This clonotype has a handful of counts. This chain joins TRBV27 and TRBJ2-1; tentative D call: TRBD2 (5 bases). The CDR3 has 11 residues. Deletions cut 9 bases from V and 4 bases from J, with 7 bases between. Germline-derived CDR1 and CDR2 are MNHEY and SMNVEV (reference sequence). The CDR3 coding sequence is TGTGCCAGTAGCGTTTACAATGAGCAGTTCTTC. Amino acids: CASSVYNEQFF.

In nucleotides, the CDR3 is TGTGCCAGCAGCGTAGGGAGCAATCAGCCCCAGCATTTT. This translates into CASSVGSNQPQHF. The J gene is TRBJ1-5, the V gene TRBV9; D not certain. CDR3 length equals 13 residues. CDR1 and CDR2 (germline): SGDLS, YYNGEE. Trimming removed 0 bases at V and 1 base at J, with 2 bases between. The full variable domain, rest sourced from reference TRBV9 and TRBJ1-5, is DSGVTQTPKHLITATGQRVTLRCSPRSGDLSVYWYQQSLDQGLQFLIQYYNGEERAKGNILERFSAQQFPDLHSELNLSSLELGDSALYFCASSVGSNQPQHFGDGTRLSIL.

V usage is TRBV20-1 and J usage is TRBJ1-3, with a tentative D call TRBD1 (6 bases). The V and J ends lost 3 bases and 6 bases respectively, with 12 bases between them. Germline CDR1 is DFQATT and CDR2 is SNEGSKA (reference sequence). The CDR3 has 13 amino acids. CDR3 coding DNA: TGCAGTGCTAGGCGGGACACTTTAAACACCATATATTTT. It specifies CSARRDTLNTIYF.

The chain has TRBV28 and TRBJ1-5, with TRBD1 matching over 7 bases. The CDR3 runs 16 residues. Germline lookup yields CDR1 MDHEN and CDR2 SYDVKM. V shed 6 bases, J shed 3 bases, and the junction held 11 bases outside the gene matches. CDR3 nucleotides: TGTGCCAGCAGCCCCTTACAGGGGACCCTCAATCAGCCCCAGCATTTT. Translated, it gives CASSPLQGTLNQPQHF. Based on the CDR3 plus reference TRBV28 and TRBJ1-5, the full variable domain is DVKVTQSSRYLVKRTGEKVFLECVQDMDHENMFWYRQDPGLGLRLIYFSYDVKMKEKGDIPEGYSVSREKKERFSLILESASTNQTSMYLCASSPLQGTLNQPQHFGDGTRLSIL.